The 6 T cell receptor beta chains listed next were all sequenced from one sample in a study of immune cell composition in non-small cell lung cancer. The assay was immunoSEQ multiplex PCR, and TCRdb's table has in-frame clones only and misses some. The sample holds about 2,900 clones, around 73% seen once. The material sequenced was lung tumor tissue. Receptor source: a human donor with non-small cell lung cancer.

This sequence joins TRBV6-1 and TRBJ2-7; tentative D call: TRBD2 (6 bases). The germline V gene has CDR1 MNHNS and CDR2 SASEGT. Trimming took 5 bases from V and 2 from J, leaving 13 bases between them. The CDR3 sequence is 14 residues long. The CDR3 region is CASSRAGSAYEQYF. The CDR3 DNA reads TGTGCCAGCAGTCGCGCGGGATCAGCCTACGAGCAGTACTTC.

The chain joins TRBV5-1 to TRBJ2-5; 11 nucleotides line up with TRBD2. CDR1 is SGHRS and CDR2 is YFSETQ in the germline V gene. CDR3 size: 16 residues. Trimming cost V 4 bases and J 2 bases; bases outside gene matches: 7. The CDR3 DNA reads TGCGCCAGCAGCACCCAACTAGCGGGGGCTCAAGAGACCCAGTACTTC. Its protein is CASSTQLAGAQETQYF.

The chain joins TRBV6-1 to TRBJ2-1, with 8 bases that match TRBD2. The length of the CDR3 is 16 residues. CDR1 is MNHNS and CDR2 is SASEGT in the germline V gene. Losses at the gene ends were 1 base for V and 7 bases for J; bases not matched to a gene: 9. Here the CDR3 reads CASSEDGRVRENEQFF. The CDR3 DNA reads TGTGCCAGCAGTGAAGACGGGAGGGTAAGGGAGAATGAGCAGTTCTTC.

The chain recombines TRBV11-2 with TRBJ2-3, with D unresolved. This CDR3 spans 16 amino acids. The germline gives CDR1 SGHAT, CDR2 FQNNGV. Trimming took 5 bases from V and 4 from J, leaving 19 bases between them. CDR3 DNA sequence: TGTGCCAGCAGCCATACCCCCGCGGCCAAGGCAGATACGCAGTATTTT. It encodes CASSHTPAAKADTQYF.

CDR3 in DNA: TGTGCCAGCTCACGGGACAGGGGGCTGTGGGGAAACACTGAAGCTTTCTTT. It specifies CASSRDRGLWGNTEAFF. The chain combines TRBV18 with TRBJ1-1; TRBD1 matches 12 bases. After removal of 4 bases from V and 2 bases from J, the junction contained 8 bases not matched to a gene. Germline CDR1 KGHSH, CDR2 LQKENI. The CDR3 spans 17 residues.

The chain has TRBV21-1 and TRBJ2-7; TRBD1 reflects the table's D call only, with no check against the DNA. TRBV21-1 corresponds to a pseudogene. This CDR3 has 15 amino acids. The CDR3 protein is CASSKVGSGRNEQYF. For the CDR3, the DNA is TGTGCCAGCAGCAAAGTCGGGTCAGGGCGGAACGAGCAGTACTTC.